This entry lists 29 T cell receptor beta chains sequenced from one sample in a study of blood T cells in healthy people across ages. Using a J-beta primer mix together with a sample-barcoded 5' primer, a second PCR was run for about 6 to 11 cycles. Each CDR3 protein gets one entry after TCRdb re-called the 5' RACE reads with MiXCR. This table has 600,000 to 900,000 distinct CDR3 sequences, around a quarter appearing once. Separately, the same data were catalogued under a study of T cells of mothers and their children.

Sequencing used blood. Receptors originate from a boy aged 5-17 years in good health.

This chain joins TRBV6-1 and TRBJ1-1; no reliable D call. Trimming stripped 5 bases from V and 0 bases from J, with 10 bases between. CDR3 size: 14 residues. The V gene's germline CDR1 is MNHNS and CDR2 SASEGT. CDR3 residues: CASSLTTMNTEAFF. In DNA, the CDR3 is TGTGCCAGCAGTCTTACGACGATGAACACTGAAGCTTTCTTT.

Points on this clonotype: No conserved phenylalanine or tryptophan ends this CDR3, so it is likely a read error. This chain connects TRBV19 to TRBJ2-1; 11 nucleotides match TRBD2. The DNA end lines up better with TRBJ2-5; the J call may be wrong. This CDR3 region has 16 residues. Per the germline V gene, CDR1 is LNHDA and CDR2 is SQIVND (reference sequence). This CDR3 reads CASSILAGGPQETQYL. Here the CDR3 DNA reads TGTGCCAGTAGTATTCTAGCGGGGGGCCCTCAAGAGACCCAGTACCTC.

Many counts were recorded for this clonotype. This chain uses TRBV5-5 with TRBJ1-4, with 10 bases identical to TRBD1. The V and J ends lost 3 bases and 5 bases, in that order; junction bases with no gene match: 4. The germline CDR1 and CDR2 sequences are SGHKS and YYEKEE (reference sequence). The CDR3 runs 15 residues. The CDR3 nucleotides read TGTGCCAGCAGCTGGACAGGGGGGGAGAATGAAAAACTGTTTTTT. Amino acid sequence: CASSWTGGENEKLFF.

The chain is built from TRBV13 and TRBJ1-1; perhaps TRBD1 as D (5 bases). The ends were cut back, 1 base at V and 1 base at J, with 10 bases in the middle. CDR1 is PRHDT and CDR2 is FYEKMQ in the germline V gene (reference sequence). The CDR3 spans 15 residues. The CDR3 DNA is TGTGCCAGCAGCTTAGTGGGGACTGCGAACACTGAAGCTTTCTTT. Its protein is CASSLVGTANTEAFF.

The chain combines TRBV20-1 with TRBJ1-5; 10 positions match TRBD1. This CDR3 has 16 amino acids. Per germline, CDR1 DFQATT and CDR2 SNEGSKA (reference sequence). V was pared by 5 bases and J by 2 bases, with 9 bases of the junction left unmatched. The CDR3 loop reads CSAGGQGSGRNQPQHF. CDR3 nucleotide sequence: TGCAGTGCTGGGGGACAGGGGTCCGGGCGCAATCAGCCCCAGCATTTT.

The V call is TRBV15, the J call TRBJ1-2; no reliable D call. The ends were cut back, 0 bases at V and 4 bases at J, with 12 bases in the middle. CDR1 LNHNV and CDR2 YYDKDF come from the germline V gene (reference sequence). The CDR3 runs to 15 residues. For the CDR3, the DNA is TGTGCCACCAGCAGAGATCCAGCCGCTCGCTATGGCTACACCTTC. Protein: CATSRDPAARYGYTF.

The chain employs TRBV6-5 and TRBJ1-4, with 7 positions matching TRBD1. There are 15 residues in the CDR3. J lost 8 bases, V lost 4 bases, and 10 bases had no gene match. The germline CDR1 and CDR2 sequences are MNHEY and SVGAGI. CDR3 residues: CASSSARQGLEKLFF. In nucleotides, the CDR3 is TGTGCCAGCAGTTCCGCCCGACAGGGTTTAGAAAAACTGTTTTTT.

This clonotype has only a few counts. This chain links TRBV5-1 with TRBJ2-3; 10 bases match TRBD1. The germline CDR1 and CDR2 sequences are SGHRS and YFSETQ. The CDR3 totals 15 residues. Trimming cost V 3 bases and J 3 bases; bases outside gene matches: 4. Written as DNA, the CDR3 is TGCGCCAGCAGCTCAAGACAGGGGGCGACAGATACGCAGTATTTT. It translates to CASSSRQGATDTQYF.

This chain links TRBV7-9 with TRBJ1-2, with a weak D call TRBD1 (5 bases). The CDR3 is made up of 13 amino acids. V gave up 6 bases and J gave up 7 bases, with 15 bases separating them. Germline V gene lookup returns CDR1 SEHNR and CDR2 FQNEAQ (reference sequence). CDR3 nucleotide sequence: TGTGCCAGCAGGTTCCAGGGTGGACGTGGCTACACCTTC. Its protein is CASRFQGGRGYTF.

The V call is TRBV18, the J call TRBJ2-1; TRBD2 matches 9 bases. CDR1 KGHSH and CDR2 LQKENI come from the germline V gene. This CDR3 comprises 15 residues. Trimming took 0 bases from V and 6 from J; bases not matched to a gene: 3. CDR3 bases: TGTGCCAGCTCACCACCTAGCGGGGGTGTCAATGAGCAGTTCTTC. It codes for CASSPPSGGVNEQFF.

This clonotype was detected only a few times. The genes are TRBV7-2 and TRBJ2-5; 7 nucleotides agree with TRBD2. The CDR3 sequence is 15 residues long. Germline V gives CDR1 SGHTA, CDR2 FQGNSA. J lost 5 bases, V lost 5 bases, and 11 bases had no gene match. This CDR3 is CASSPSAGTGETQYF. The CDR3 DNA sequence: TGTGCCAGCAGCCCCTCAGCGGGAACGGGGGAGACCCAGTACTTC.

The rearrangement uses TRBV13 and TRBJ2-5; 8 bases are shared with TRBD2. This CDR3 contains 16 residues. CDR1 and CDR2 from the germline V gene are PRHDT and FYEKMQ (reference sequence). Germline trimming cut 1 base from V and 3 bases from J; bases unmatched to any gene: 7. CDR3 residues: CASSLAGGPREETQYF. The DNA of the CDR3 is TGTGCCAGCAGCTTAGCGGGGGGGCCTCGGGAAGAGACCCAGTACTTC.

This chain joins TRBV7-3 and TRBJ2-5; TRBD2 matches 7 bases. TRBJ2-7 explains the end of the DNA better; the J call may be wrong. CDR3 length: 13 residues. Germline V gene sequence: CDR1 SGHTA, CDR2 FQGTGA. CDR3 nucleotides: TGTGCCAGCGGGGGGGAGCAGTTTTACGAGCAGTACTTC. It codes for CASGGEQFYEQYF.

This clonotype was seen a few times. The chain joins TRBV7-2 to TRBJ1-4; TRBD1 is a possible D gene (5 bases). Germline CDR1 and CDR2: SGHTA and FQGNSA. This CDR3 has 15 residues. V was pared by 5 bases and J by 8 bases, with 18 bases between. CDR3 loop: CASSHSGTLGEKLFF. The CDR3 coding sequence is TGTGCCAGCAGCCACTCCGGGACGCTGGGGGAAAAACTGTTTTTT.

The rearrangement uses TRBV2 and TRBJ2-4, with unresolved D. Trimming took off 7 bases at V and 6 bases at J, with 10 bases between the two ends. Germline V gene data show CDR1 as SNHLY and CDR2 as FYNNEI. CDR3 length: 12 amino acids. As DNA, the CDR3 is TGTGCCAGCAAGGTATTTGGAAACATTCAGTACTTC. Translated: CASKVFGNIQYF.

This clonotype has a handful of counts. The gene calls are TRBV2 and TRBJ2-1; D not resolved. The CDR3 runs to 13 residues. Trimming pared 2 bases from V and 6 bases from J, leaving 8 bases between. Per germline, CDR1 SNHLY and CDR2 FYNNEI. The CDR3 DNA is TGTGCCAGCAGTGAAAGTCCCCCCAATGAGCAGTTCTTC. Its protein product is CASSESPPNEQFF.

The chain is built from TRBV7-2 and TRBJ2-1; D not resolved. This CDR3 spans 14 amino acids. Looked up from germline, CDR1 is SGHTA and CDR2 is FQGNSA. Trimming removed 1 base from V and 3 bases from J, with 7 bases in between. The CDR3 region has the DNA TGTGCCAGCAGCTTAGGCAGCGTCTACAATGAGCAGTTCTTC. It specifies CASSLGSVYNEQFF.

The table lists this clonotype with a few counts. V gene TRBV5-5 combines with J gene TRBJ2-5, with no clear D. The end of the DNA fits TRBJ2-7 better, so the J call may be wrong. The CDR3 loop spans 13 amino acids. Germline V gene data show CDR1 as SGHKS and CDR2 as YYEKEE (reference sequence). The CDR3 reads CASSWGTRIEQYF. The CDR3 DNA is TGTGCCAGCAGCTGGGGAACCAGGATCGAGCAGTACTTC.

This clonotype was detected only a few times. The chain carries TRBV12-3 or TRBV12-4 and TRBJ1-4, with unresolved D. This CDR3 contains 14 residues. V was shortened by 3 bases and J by 2 bases, with 7 bases between the two germline ends. The DNA of the CDR3 is TGTGCCAGCAGTTTCTCTGTGACTAATGAAAAACTGTTTTTT. Protein sequence: CASSFSVTNEKLFF.

This clonotype was seen only a few times. This chain uses TRBV5-1 with TRBJ2-3, with D unclear. V lost 3 bases, J lost 2 bases, and 10 bases lay in between. Germline V lookup: CDR1 SGHRS, CDR2 YFSETQ. CDR3 length equals 14 residues. The CDR3 bases are TGCGCCAGCAGCTCCTCGGACGCCACAGATACGCAGTATTTT. As protein: CASSSSDATDTQYF.

V and J are TRBV19 and TRBJ1-5, with D tentatively TRBD1 (5 bases). The length of the CDR3 is 14 residues. Germline values: CDR1 LNHDA, CDR2 SQIVND (reference sequence). V lost 7 bases, J lost 2 bases, and 12 bases lay in between. CDR3 in amino acids: CASNKEGGNQPQHF. CDR3 nucleotide sequence: TGTGCCAGTAACAAAGAAGGGGGCAATCAGCCCCAGCATTTT.

This clonotype was found a few times. This chain links TRBV6-5 with TRBJ2-1; 11 positions agree with TRBD2. CDR1 and CDR2 (germline): MNHEY, SVGAGI. This CDR3 spans 16 amino acids. Losses at the gene ends were 2 bases for V and 8 bases for J; bases not matched to a gene: 8. DNA of the CDR3: TGTGCCAGCAGTTACGGGCTAGCGGGAGGTGAGGATGAGCAGTTCTTC. Its translation is CASSYGLAGGEDEQFF.

This clonotype occurred a few times. This sequence joins TRBV2 and TRBJ2-5, with TRBD1 matching over 9 bases. Germline V CDR1 and CDR2: SNHLY, FYNNEI. J was trimmed by 4 bases and V by 6 bases; bases with no gene match: 9. The CDR3 covers 15 residues. The CDR3 here is CASRRTGVVGETQYF. CDR3 in DNA: TGTGCCAGCAGGCGGACAGGGGTGGTTGGAGAGACCCAGTACTTC.

The gene calls are TRBV5-1 and TRBJ2-5, with unresolved D. The CDR3 loop spans 12 amino acids. The V gene lost 6 bases and the J gene lost 6 bases, with 12 bases spanning the gap. Germline V gives CDR1 SGHRS, CDR2 YFSETQ. This chain's CDR3 is CASTEGSKTQYF. CDR3 bases: TGCGCCAGCACAGAAGGTTCAAAGACCCAGTACTTC.

Only a few counts were recorded for this clonotype. The V gene is TRBV6-5, the J gene TRBJ2-3; possibly TRBD1 or TRBD2 for D (5 bases each). V was shortened by 2 bases and J by 6 bases, with 27 bases between the two germline ends. Per the germline V gene, CDR1 is MNHEY and CDR2 is SVGAGI. The CDR3 covers 19 residues. CDR3 sequence reads: CASSYRSMTRGYGGDTQYF. The CDR3 bases are TGTGCCAGCAGTTACCGAAGCATGACTCGGGGCTATGGCGGCGATACGCAGTATTTT.

In DNA form, the CDR3 reads TGCGCCAGCAGCTTGGTCGCCAGCGTCCAAGAGACCCAGTACTTC. This gives the protein CASSLVASVQETQYF. The chain uses TRBV5-1 and TRBJ2-5; D is uncertain. Between the trimmed V and J ends, which lost 0 bases and 1 base, there was a span of 10 bases. Germline V gene sequence: CDR1 SGHRS, CDR2 YFSETQ. CDR3 length: 15 residues.

This clonotype was seen more than once but under ten times. The chain has TRBV5-1 and TRBJ1-3; D gene unclear. The CDR3 covers 17 residues. V lost 1 base and J 2 bases, leaving 16 bases between the germline ends. Germline CDR1 and CDR2: SGHRS and YFSETQ. The CDR3 DNA sequence: TGCGCCAGCAGCTTGAGGTCCTTGGGTGTCGCTGGAAACACCATATATTTT. Its translation is CASSLRSLGVAGNTIYF.

The V call is TRBV5-1, the J call TRBJ2-3; possible D gene TRBD1, 5 bases. Trimming took 4 bases from V and 4 from J, leaving 16 bases between them. The CDR3 sequence is 15 residues long. CDR1 and CDR2 from the germline V gene are SGHRS and YFSETQ. The CDR3 DNA reads as TGCGCCAGCAGCCCGTATCTCCAGGGATCAGATACGCAGTATTTT. Translation gives CASSPYLQGSDTQYF.

V and J are TRBV5-1 and TRBJ1-2, with D uncertain. CDR3 length: 14 residues. Per the germline V gene, CDR1 is SGHRS and CDR2 is YFSETQ. V was cut by 0 bases and J by 0 bases, with 6 bases left in between. In DNA form, the CDR3 reads TGCGCCAGCAGCTTGGCCGGGCCTAACTATGGCTACACCTTC. Amino acid sequence: CASSLAGPNYGYTF. Using reference TRBV5-1 and TRBJ1-2 for the parts outside the CDR3, the full variable domain is KAGVTQTPRYLIKTRGQQVTLSCSPISGHRSVSWYQQTPGQGLQFLFEYFSETQRNKGNFPGRFSGRQFSNSRSEMNVSTLELGDSALYLCASSLAGPNYGYTFGSGTRLTVV.